This entry describes one T cell receptor beta chain. As yet, its antigen is unknown. This record comes from a study of cytomegalovirus exposure and HLA in healthy donors. Regarding the study as a whole: A missense variant in DCLRE1C was later tied to TCR beta V- and J-gene trimming. Some public TCRs appeared in many individuals, while most sequences were rare.

The study ran its PCR with 60 Vbeta and 13 Jbeta primers. TCRdb keeps only in-frame clones here, not all; method: immunoSEQ multiplex PCR. The sample totals 200,000 to 250,000 clones. Sequenced sample: PBMCs. The sequence came from a woman in her twenties or thirties in good health and CMV-seropositive.

CDR3 loop: CASSSQGDQPQHF. The CDR3 DNA follows: TGTGCCAGCAGTTCACAGGGAGATCAGCCCCAGCATTTT. The chain is built from TRBV6-1 and TRBJ1-5; maybe TRBD1 (6 bases). V was pared by 5 bases and J by 5 bases, with 10 bases between. Germline CDR1 MNHNS, CDR2 SASEGT. CDR3 size: 13 residues.